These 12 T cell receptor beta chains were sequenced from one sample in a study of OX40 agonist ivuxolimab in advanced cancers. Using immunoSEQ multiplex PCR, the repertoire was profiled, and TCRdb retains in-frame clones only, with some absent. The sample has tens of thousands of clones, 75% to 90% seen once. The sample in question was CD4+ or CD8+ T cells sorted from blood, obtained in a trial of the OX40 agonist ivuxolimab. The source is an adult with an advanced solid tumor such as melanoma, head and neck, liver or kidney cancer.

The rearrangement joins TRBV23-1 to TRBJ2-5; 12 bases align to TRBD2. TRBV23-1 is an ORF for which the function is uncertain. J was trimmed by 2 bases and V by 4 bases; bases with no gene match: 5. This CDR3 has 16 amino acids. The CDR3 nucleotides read TGCGCCAGCAGTCCTCGGACTAGCGGGGTACAAGAGACCCAGTACTTC. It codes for CASSPRTSGVQETQYF.

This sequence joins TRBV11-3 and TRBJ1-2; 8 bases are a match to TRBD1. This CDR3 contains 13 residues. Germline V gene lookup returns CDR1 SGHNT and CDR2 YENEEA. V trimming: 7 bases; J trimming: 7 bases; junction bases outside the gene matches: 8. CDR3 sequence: CASTAGGEGGYTF. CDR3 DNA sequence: TGTGCCAGCACCGCAGGGGGCGAGGGTGGCTACACCTTC.

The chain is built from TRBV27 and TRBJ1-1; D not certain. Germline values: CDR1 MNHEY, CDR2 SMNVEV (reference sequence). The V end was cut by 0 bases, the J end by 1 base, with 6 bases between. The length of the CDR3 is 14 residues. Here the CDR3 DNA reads TGTGCCAGCAGTTTATCGGCATGGAACACTGAAGCTTTCTTT. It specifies CASSLSAWNTEAFF.

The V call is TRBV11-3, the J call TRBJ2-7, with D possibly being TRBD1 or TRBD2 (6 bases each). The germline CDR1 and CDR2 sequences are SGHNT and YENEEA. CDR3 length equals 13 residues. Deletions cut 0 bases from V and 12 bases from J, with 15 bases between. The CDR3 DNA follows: TGTGCCAGCAGCTTAGATTATCCGGGGGCGGTGTACTTC. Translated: CASSLDYPGAVYF.

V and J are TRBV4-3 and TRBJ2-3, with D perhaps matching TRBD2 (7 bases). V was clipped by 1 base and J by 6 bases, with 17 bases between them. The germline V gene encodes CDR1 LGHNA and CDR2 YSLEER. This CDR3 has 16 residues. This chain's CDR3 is CASSQGWGGLGDTQYF. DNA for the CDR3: TGCGCCAGCAGCCAAGGCTGGGGGGGCCTAGGGGATACGCAGTATTTT.

CDR3 sequence: CASSETRTLSNQPQHF. The CDR3 DNA sequence: TGTGCCAGCAGTGAAACCAGGACACTTAGCAATCAGCCCCAGCATTTT. The chain employs TRBV6-1 and TRBJ1-5, with D tentatively TRBD1 (5 bases). V lost 2 bases and J 0 bases, leaving 11 bases between the germline ends. The V gene's germline CDR1 is MNHNS and CDR2 SASEGT. This CDR3 is 16 amino acids long.

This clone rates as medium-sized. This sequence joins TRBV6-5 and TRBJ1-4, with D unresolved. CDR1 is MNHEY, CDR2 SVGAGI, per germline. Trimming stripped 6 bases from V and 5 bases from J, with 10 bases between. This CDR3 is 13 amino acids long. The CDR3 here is CASSLEINEKLFF. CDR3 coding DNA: TGTGCCAGCAGCCTCGAGATCAATGAAAAACTGTTTTTT.

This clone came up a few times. The CDR3 is CASSPPGVGTYNEQFF. CDR3 coding DNA: TGTGCCAGTAGTCCCCCGGGGGTAGGGACCTACAATGAGCAGTTCTTC. The rearrangement uses TRBV19 and TRBJ2-1, with D perhaps TRBD2 (6 bases). The CDR3 loop spans 16 amino acids. With 5 bases removed from V and 2 bases from J, the gap between germline ends came to 16 bases. Germline V CDR1 and CDR2: LNHDA, SQIVND (reference sequence).

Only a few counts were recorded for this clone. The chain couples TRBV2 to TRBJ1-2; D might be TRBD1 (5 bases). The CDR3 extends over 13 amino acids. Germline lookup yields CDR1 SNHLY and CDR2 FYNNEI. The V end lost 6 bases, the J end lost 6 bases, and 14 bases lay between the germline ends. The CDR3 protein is CASSPAGGDGYTF. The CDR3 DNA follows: TGTGCCAGCAGCCCGGCGGGGGGAGATGGCTACACCTTC.

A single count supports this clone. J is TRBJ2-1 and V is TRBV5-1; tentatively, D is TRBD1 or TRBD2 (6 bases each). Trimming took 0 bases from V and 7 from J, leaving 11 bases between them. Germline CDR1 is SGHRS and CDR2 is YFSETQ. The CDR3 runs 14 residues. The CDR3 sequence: CASSLGGGPNEQFF. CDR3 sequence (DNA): TGCGCCAGCAGCTTGGGAGGGGGGCCAAATGAGCAGTTCTTC.

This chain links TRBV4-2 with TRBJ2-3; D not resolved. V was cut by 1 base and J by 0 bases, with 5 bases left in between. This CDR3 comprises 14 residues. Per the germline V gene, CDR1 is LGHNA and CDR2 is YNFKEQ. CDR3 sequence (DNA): TGTGCCAGCAGCCAAGGGGTTAGCACAGATACGCAGTATTTT. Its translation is CASSQGVSTDTQYF.

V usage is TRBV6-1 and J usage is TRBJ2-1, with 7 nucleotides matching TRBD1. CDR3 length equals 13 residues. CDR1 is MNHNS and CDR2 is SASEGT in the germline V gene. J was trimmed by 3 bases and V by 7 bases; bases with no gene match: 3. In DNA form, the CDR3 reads TGTGCCAGCACAGGGGGTGTCTACAATGAGCAGTTCTTC. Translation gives CASTGGVYNEQFF.